This passage covers 13 T cell receptor beta chains from one sample sequenced in a study of blood T cell repertoires in COVID-19. Libraries were prepared by immunoSEQ multiplex PCR; TCRdb keeps only in-frame clonotypes and omits some of them. The sample lists 150,000 or so clones, roughly 88% occurring once. Sequencing was carried out using PBMCs or T cells enriched from blood (not recorded which). The receptors were sampled from a woman between 45 and 60 years old who had recovered from COVID-19.

The V gene is TRBV19, the J gene TRBJ1-2; 10 bases fit TRBD1. The CDR3 length is 14 residues. With 3 bases clipped from V and 7 bases from J, the junction kept 5 bases outside the gene matches. Germline CDR1 LNHDA, CDR2 SQIVND (reference sequence). In nucleotides, the CDR3 is TGTGCCAGTAGTATGCGGACAGGGGGATCTGGCTACACCTTC. It translates to CASSMRTGGSGYTF.

The chain has TRBV7-3 and TRBJ2-2; perhaps TRBD2 as D (6 bases). CDR1 and CDR2 (germline): SGHTA, FQGTGA. The V end lost 0 bases, the J end lost 1 base, and 6 bases lay between the germline ends. The CDR3 runs 15 residues. For the CDR3, the DNA is TGTGCCAGCAGCTTAACCGGGGGGAACACCGGGGAGCTGTTTTTT. This codes for CASSLTGGNTGELFF.

The genes are TRBV5-6 and TRBJ1-1; possible D gene TRBD1, 6 bases. The CDR3 has 14 amino acids. The germline CDR1 and CDR2 sequences are SGHDT and YYEEEE. V shed 4 bases and J shed 0 bases, with 10 bases lying between them. DNA for the CDR3: TGTGCCAGCAGCCCGGGACACCTGAACACTGAAGCTTTCTTT. Translated, it gives CASSPGHLNTEAFF.

This rearrangement joins TRBV5-1 to TRBJ2-5; 7 nucleotides line up with TRBD1. This CDR3 spans 14 amino acids. V dropped 4 bases and J dropped 5; count of bases not matched to a gene: 8. Germline V gene data show CDR1 as SGHRS and CDR2 as YFSETQ. The CDR3 region is CASSETTGVETQYF. The DNA of the CDR3 is TGCGCCAGCAGCGAAACTACAGGGGTCGAGACCCAGTACTTC. Variable domain in full (rest from reference TRBV5-1 and TRBJ2-5): KAGVTQTPRYLIKTRGQQVTLSCSPISGHRSVSWYQQTPGQGLQFLFEYFSETQRNKGNFPGRFSGRQFSNSRSEMNVSTLELGDSALYLCASSETTGVETQYFGPGTRLLVL.

The CDR3 reads CASTRGGTGPLNTEAFF. CDR3 nucleotides: TGTGCCAGCACTCGAGGAGGGACAGGGCCCTTGAACACTGAAGCTTTCTTT. This rearrangement joins TRBV6-6 to TRBJ1-1; TRBD1 aligns across 9 bases. CDR3 length equals 17 residues. V lost 7 bases to trimming and J lost 0 bases; unmatched junction nucleotides: 12. The germline V gene has CDR1 MNHNY and CDR2 SVGAGI (reference sequence).

The chain carries TRBV5-1 and TRBJ1-4; possibly TRBD1 for D (5 bases). The V end lost 1 base, the J end lost 4 bases, and 11 bases lay between the germline ends. The CDR3 covers 15 residues. Germline CDR1 reads SGHRS; CDR2 reads YFSETQ. CDR3 DNA: TGCGCCAGCAGCTTGTGGAGGGACCGTAATGAAAAACTGTTTTTT. Its protein product is CASSLWRDRNEKLFF. Combining the CDR3 with reference TRBV5-1 and TRBJ1-4 gives the whole variable domain KAGVTQTPRYLIKTRGQQVTLSCSPISGHRSVSWYQQTPGQGLQFLFEYFSETQRNKGNFPGRFSGRQFSNSRSEMNVSTLELGDSALYLCASSLWRDRNEKLFFGSGTQLSVL.

CDR3 nucleotide sequence: TGTGCCACCCGGGGGGCGGGTTGGAGAGACACCGGGGAGCTGTTTTTT. This codes for CATRGAGWRDTGELFF. The chain joins TRBV24-1 to TRBJ2-2; maybe TRBD2 (7 bases). Germline CDR1 and CDR2: KGHDR and SFDVKD. V shed 9 bases and J shed 3 bases, with 19 bases lying between them. This CDR3 comprises 16 residues.

The chain carries TRBV19 and TRBJ1-2; 8 nucleotides line up with TRBD1. The CDR3 is made up of 14 amino acids. Trimming cost V 6 bases and J 4 bases; bases outside gene matches: 7. Germline-derived CDR1 and CDR2 are LNHDA and SQIVND (reference sequence). The CDR3 DNA follows: TGTGCCAGTAGACCACAGGGGGAATCCTATGGCTACACCTTC. It translates to CASRPQGESYGYTF.

V and J are TRBV5-5 and TRBJ2-7; D call uncertain. The CDR3 runs 12 residues. The germline gives CDR1 SGHKS, CDR2 YYEKEE (reference sequence). V was cut by 4 bases and J by 2 bases, with 7 bases left in between. For the CDR3, the DNA is TGTGCCAGCAGCCCGGTAACCTACGAGCAGTACTTC. Translated: CASSPVTYEQYF.

The chain couples TRBV27 to TRBJ1-1; 8 bases map to TRBD1. With V trimmed by 6 bases and J by 3 bases, 18 bases remained unmatched. Germline V gene data show CDR1 as MNHEY and CDR2 as SMNVEV (reference sequence). The CDR3 is 18 amino acids. The CDR3 sequence: CASSRLDRGVFGDTEAFF. The CDR3, as DNA: TGTGCCAGCAGCCGGCTTGACAGGGGAGTGTTTGGGGACACTGAAGCTTTCTTT.

The V and J genes are TRBV13 and TRBJ1-3, with 7 nucleotides matching TRBD1. V trimming: 4 bases; J trimming: 8 bases; junction bases outside the gene matches: 5. Germline CDR1 PRHDT, CDR2 FYEKMQ (reference sequence). This CDR3 has 13 amino acids. The CDR3 region has the DNA TGTGCCAGCAGCTCTCGACAGGGATACACCATATATTTT. It translates to CASSSRQGYTIYF.

A few counts support this clone. The rearrangement links TRBV10-3 to TRBJ2-4; 7 bases match TRBD1. The CDR3 has 17 amino acids. Unmatched junction bases numbered 8, after V lost 3 bases and J lost 0 bases. Looked up from germline, CDR1 is ENHRY and CDR2 is SYGVKD. The DNA for the CDR3 is TGTGCCATCAGTGACCTAGACAGGGTCGCAGCCAAAAACATTCAGTACTTC. It translates to CAISDLDRVAAKNIQYF.

This sequence joins TRBV4-3 and TRBJ1-4; TRBD1 is a possible D gene (5 bases). V shed 0 bases and J shed 11 bases, with 16 bases lying between them. Germline CDR1 and CDR2: LGHNA and YSLEER. There are 15 residues in the CDR3. Here the CDR3 DNA reads TGCGCCAGCAGCCAAGATAGCCAGGGCCGAGGTAAACTGTTTTTT. It yields the protein CASSQDSQGRGKLFF.